This T cell receptor (beta chain) was found in a study of T cell responses to AZD1222 COVID-19 vaccine. Study background: Some second doses came at about 4 weeks and others at about 12 weeks; these were pooled.

The study, taken as a whole, reports: Of the AZD1222 recipients, only six were seropositive at baseline. Compared with day 0, the breadth and depth of the Spike-specific TCR repertoire rose significantly after two doses of AZD1222. Without day 14 samples, only post-peak T cell repertoires were studied.

Libraries were prepared by immunoSEQ multiplex PCR; TCRdb keeps only in-frame clonotypes and omits some of them. Of some 150,000 clones in the sample, around 91% were seen once. About this clone itself: The target antigen is unknown.

The receptor was isolated from an adult in good health. This sample comprised peripheral blood, obtained on day 0 of AZD1222 vaccination.

The CDR3 sequence: CASSHGTAPGYEQYF. CDR3 sequence (DNA): TGTGCCAGTAGTCACGGGACAGCCCCAGGGTACGAGCAGTACTTC. The gene calls are TRBV19 and TRBJ2-7, with 7 bases that match TRBD1. CDR1 is LNHDA, CDR2 SQIVND, per germline (reference sequence). CDR3 length: 15 residues. J gave up 4 bases and V 5 bases, and 11 bases lay outside the gene matches. The full variable domain, with the rest looked up from reference TRBV19 and TRBJ2-7, is DGGITQSPKYLFRKEGQNVTLSCEQNLNHDAMYWYRQDPGQGLRLIYYSQIVNDFQKGDIAEGYSVSREKKESFPLTVTSAQKNPTAFYLCASSHGTAPGYEQYFGPGTRLTVT.